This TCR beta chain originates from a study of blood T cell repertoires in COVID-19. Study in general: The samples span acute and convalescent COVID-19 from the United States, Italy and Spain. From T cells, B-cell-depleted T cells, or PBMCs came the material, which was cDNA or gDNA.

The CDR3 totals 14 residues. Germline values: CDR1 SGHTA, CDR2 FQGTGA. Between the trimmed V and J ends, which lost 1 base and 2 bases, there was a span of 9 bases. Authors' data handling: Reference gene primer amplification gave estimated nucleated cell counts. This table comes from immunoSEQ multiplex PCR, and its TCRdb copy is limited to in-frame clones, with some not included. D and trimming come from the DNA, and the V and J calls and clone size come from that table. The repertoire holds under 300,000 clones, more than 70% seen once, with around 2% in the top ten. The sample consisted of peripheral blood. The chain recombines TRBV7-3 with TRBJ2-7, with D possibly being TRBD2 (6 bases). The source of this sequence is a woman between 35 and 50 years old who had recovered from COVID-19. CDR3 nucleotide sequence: TGTGCCAGCAGCTTAATACCGGGGGCCTACGAGCAGTACTTC. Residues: CASSLIPGAYEQYF.